This T cell receptor beta chain was captured in a study of T cells in Graves' hyperthyroidism and ophthalmopathy. Study details: The authors collected peripheral blood at initial diagnosis, before any treatment.

The CDR3 contains 15 residues. Germline values: CDR1 MNHEY, CDR2 SVGEGT. V shed 8 bases and J shed 7 bases, with 20 bases lying between them. Enrolled ophthalmopathy patients presented with a Clinical Activity Score of at least 3, a NOSPECS grade of at least 4, and disease duration under 3 months. TCR beta CDR3 region amplification was performed from RNA transcripts. The HTBI primer set served for first-round RT-PCR of the TCR CDR3. TCRdb re-derived calls from the multiplex PCR reads in MiXCR, one entry per CDR3 protein. The data contain more than 500,000 distinct CDR3 sequences, under 15% of them singletons. This clonotype occurred many times. Antigen specificity is unknown. Study-wide results and caveats: Most clonotypes that expanded in the thyroid above 0.001 also showed up in blood. Ophthalmopathy and stable hyperthyroidism were separated by a 13 V-J model.

Source material: blood. This chain uses TRBV6-2 or TRBV6-3 with TRBJ2-2; TRBD2 is a possible D gene (8 bases). The clonotype comes from a woman in her 40s with Graves' ophthalmopathy. The CDR3, as DNA: TGTGCCAGCTGGGACAGCGGGAGAGGCGACGGGGAGCTGTTTTTT. Encoded protein: CASWDSGRGDGELFF.